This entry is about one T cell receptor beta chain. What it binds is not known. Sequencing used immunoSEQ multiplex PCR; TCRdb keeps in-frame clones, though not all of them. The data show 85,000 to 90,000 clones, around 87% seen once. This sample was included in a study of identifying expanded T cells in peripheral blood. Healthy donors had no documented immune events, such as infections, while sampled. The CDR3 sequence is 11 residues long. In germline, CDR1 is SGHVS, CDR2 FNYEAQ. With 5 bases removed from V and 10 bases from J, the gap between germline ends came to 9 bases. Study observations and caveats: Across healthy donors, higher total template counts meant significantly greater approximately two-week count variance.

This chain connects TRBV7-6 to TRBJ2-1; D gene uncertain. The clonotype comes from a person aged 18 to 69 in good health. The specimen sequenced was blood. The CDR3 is CASSPLGEQFF. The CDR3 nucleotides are TGTGCCAGCAGCCCCTTGGGGGAGCAGTTCTTC.